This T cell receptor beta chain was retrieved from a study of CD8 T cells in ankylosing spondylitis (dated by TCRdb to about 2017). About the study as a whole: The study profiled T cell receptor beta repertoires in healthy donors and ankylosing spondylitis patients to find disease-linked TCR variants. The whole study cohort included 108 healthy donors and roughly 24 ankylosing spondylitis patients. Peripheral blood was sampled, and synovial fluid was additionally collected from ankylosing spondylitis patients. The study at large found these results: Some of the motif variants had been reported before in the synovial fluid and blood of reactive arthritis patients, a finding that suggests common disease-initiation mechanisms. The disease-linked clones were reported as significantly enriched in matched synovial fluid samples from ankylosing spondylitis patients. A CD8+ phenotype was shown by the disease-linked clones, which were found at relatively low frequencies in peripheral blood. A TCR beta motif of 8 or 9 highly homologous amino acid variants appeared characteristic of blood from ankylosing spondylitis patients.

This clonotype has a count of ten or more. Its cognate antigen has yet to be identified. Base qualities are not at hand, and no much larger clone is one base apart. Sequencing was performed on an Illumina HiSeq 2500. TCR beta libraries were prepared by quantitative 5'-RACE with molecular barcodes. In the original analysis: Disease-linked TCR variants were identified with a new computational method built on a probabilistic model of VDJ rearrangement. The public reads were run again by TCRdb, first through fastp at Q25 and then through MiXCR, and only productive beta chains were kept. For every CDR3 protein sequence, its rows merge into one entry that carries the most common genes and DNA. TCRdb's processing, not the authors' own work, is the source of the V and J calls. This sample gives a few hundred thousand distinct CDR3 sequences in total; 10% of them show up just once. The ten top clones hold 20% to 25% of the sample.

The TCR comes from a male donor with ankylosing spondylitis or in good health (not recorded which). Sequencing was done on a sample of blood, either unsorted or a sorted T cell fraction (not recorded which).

The CDR3 loop reads CSVEATGEETQYF. The DNA sequence is as follows: TGCAGCGTTGAAGCGACAGGGGAAGAGACCCAGTACTTC. The chain is made from TRBV29-1 and TRBJ2-5, and 8 junctional nucleotides match TRBD1. CDR1 SQVTM and CDR2 ANQGSEA are derived from the germline V gene. Including the terminal cysteine and phenylalanine, the CDR3 comprises 13 residues. The sequence is cut down to CDR3 DNA, 39 bases in frame from base 1. V and J are trimmed by 1 base and 3 bases, and the gene matches miss 1 base of the junction.